This entry lists 10 T cell receptor beta chains sequenced from one sample in a study of CD8 T cells in ankylosing spondylitis. MiXCR, run by TCRdb on the 5' RACE reads, gives a single entry per CDR3 protein. The data show 380,000 or so distinct CDR3 sequences, approximately 20% seen once. Sequenced material: blood, either unsorted or a sorted T cell fraction (not recorded which). The receptors originated from a male donor with ankylosing spondylitis or in good health (not recorded which).

This sequence joins TRBV7-9 and TRBJ2-7, with a possible D match to TRBD1 (6 bases). CDR1 SEHNR and CDR2 FQNEAQ come from the germline V gene (reference sequence). This CDR3 has 13 amino acids. V lost 5 bases, J lost 6 bases, and 14 bases lay in between. CDR3 sequence (DNA): TGTGCCAGCAGCAGGGACATGGAAGGCGAGCAGTACTTC. This translates into CASSRDMEGEQYF.

This clonotype came up a few times. V usage is TRBV4-1 and J usage is TRBJ2-7; 12 bases align to TRBD1. The CDR3 has 18 amino acids. The germline gives CDR1 MGHRA, CDR2 YSYEKL. V gave up 3 bases and J gave up 0 bases; unmatched junction bases: 9. CDR3 DNA sequence: TGCGCCAGCAGCCATCGAGGGACAGGGGGCCTGAGCTCCTACGAGCAGTACTTC. Amino acid sequence: CASSHRGTGGLSSYEQYF.

V gene TRBV28 combines with J gene TRBJ2-7; D could derive from TRBD1 or TRBD2 (5 bases each). CDR3 size: 15 residues. V was clipped by 7 bases and J by 6 bases, with 22 bases between them. CDR1 is MDHEN and CDR2 is SYDVKM in the germline V gene. CDR3 sequence: CASTPQGPQVAEQYF. The CDR3 region has the DNA TGTGCCAGCACACCCCAGGGACCCCAGGTGGCCGAGCAGTACTTC.

The chain recombines TRBV9 with TRBJ2-5; the D is unclear. V was clipped by 4 bases and J by 5 bases, with 15 bases between them. CDR3 length: 14 residues. In germline, CDR1 is SGDLS, CDR2 YYNGEE. This CDR3 reads CASSPLTTDETQYF. CDR3 bases: TGTGCCAGCAGCCCCCTGACAACGGACGAGACCCAGTACTTC.

V usage is TRBV4-1 and J usage is TRBJ2-1; D gene uncertain. Germline CDR1 MGHRA, CDR2 YSYEKL. The CDR3 is made up of 17 amino acids. V was clipped by 0 bases and J by 2 bases, with 14 bases between them. The CDR3 DNA follows: TGCGCCAGCAGCCAAGATCCGTTGCCCTCCGCCTACAATGAGCAGTTCTTC. Translating gives CASSQDPLPSAYNEQFF.

The V gene is TRBV4-1, the J gene TRBJ1-1; D unclear. The germline V gene has CDR1 MGHRA and CDR2 YSYEKL. CDR3 size: 16 residues. V lost 0 bases and J 0 bases, leaving 11 bases between the germline ends. CDR3 protein: CASSQDPPGMNTEAFF. The CDR3 bases are TGCGCCAGCAGCCAAGATCCCCCGGGTATGAACACTGAAGCTTTCTTT.

The table lists this clonotype with a few counts. The V gene is TRBV12-3 or TRBV12-4, the J gene TRBJ2-2; 7 nucleotides line up with TRBD1. Trimming cost V 6 bases and J 0 bases; bases outside gene matches: 7. This CDR3 comprises 16 residues. CDR3 DNA sequence: TGTGCCAGCAGCCCAGGACAGGTACCGAACACCGGGGAGCTGTTTTTT. Amino acids: CASSPGQVPNTGELFF.

This clonotype has just a few counts. The V call is TRBV11-2, the J call TRBJ2-5, with 9 bases identical to TRBD2. The V segment lost 2 bases and the J segment 5 bases; nucleotides outside the gene matches: 6. The CDR3 is 15 amino acids. In germline, CDR1 is SGHAT, CDR2 FQNNGV. CDR3 DNA: TGTGCCAGCAGCTTATTAGCGGGGGAGGGGGAGACCCAGTACTTC. Its protein product is CASSLLAGEGETQYF.

This chain links TRBV20-1 with TRBJ2-7; D is undetermined. The V gene's germline CDR1 is DFQATT and CDR2 SNEGSKA (reference sequence). V lost 5 bases to trimming and J lost 4 bases, with 9 bases between them. CDR3 length equals 11 residues. CDR3 coding DNA: TGCAGTGCTCCCACAATTTACGAGCAGTACTTC. Translating gives CSAPTIYEQYF.

This clonotype was observed a handful of times. The rearrangement links TRBV19 to TRBJ2-1; D gene ambiguous. The CDR3 spans 14 residues. Trimming cost V 7 bases and J 4 bases, with 14 bases left between them. CDR1 is LNHDA, CDR2 SQIVND, per germline (reference sequence). The CDR3 spells CASTPERTYNEQFF. DNA for the CDR3: TGTGCCAGTACCCCCGAGAGGACGTACAATGAGCAGTTCTTC.